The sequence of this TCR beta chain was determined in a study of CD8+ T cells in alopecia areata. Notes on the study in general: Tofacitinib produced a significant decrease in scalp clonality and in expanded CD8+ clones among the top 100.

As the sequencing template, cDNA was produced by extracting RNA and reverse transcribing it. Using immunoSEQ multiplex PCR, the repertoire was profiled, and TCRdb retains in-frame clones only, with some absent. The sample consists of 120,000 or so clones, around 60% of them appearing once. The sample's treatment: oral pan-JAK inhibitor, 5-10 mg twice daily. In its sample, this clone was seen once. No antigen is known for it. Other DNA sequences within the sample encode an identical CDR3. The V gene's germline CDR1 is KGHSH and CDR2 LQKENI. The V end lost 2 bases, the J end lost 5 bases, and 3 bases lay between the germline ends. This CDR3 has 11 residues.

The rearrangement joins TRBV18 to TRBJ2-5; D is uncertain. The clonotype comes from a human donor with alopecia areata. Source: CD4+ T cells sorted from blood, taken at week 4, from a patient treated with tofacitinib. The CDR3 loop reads CASSPRETQYF. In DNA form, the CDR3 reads TGTGCCAGCTCACCAAGGGAGACCCAGTACTTC.